The entry that follows covers one T cell receptor beta chain sequence. The data belong to a study of blood T cell repertoires in COVID-19. Study background: There were acute and convalescent COVID-19 samples, and they came from the United States, Italy and Spain. The cDNA or gDNA used as material had been derived from T cells, B-cell-depleted T cells, or PBMCs.

As originally analysed: Using reference gene primer amplification, nucleated cell counts were estimated. The data were produced by immunoSEQ multiplex PCR, yet TCRdb's version contains in-frame clones alone and is incomplete. For V, J and clone size, that table is used; D and trimming come from the DNA. The sample records over 100,000 clones, over 70% being singletons. Germline CDR1 reads KGHSH; CDR2 reads LQKENI. Trimming cost V 0 bases and J 2 bases; bases outside gene matches: 2. CDR3 length equals 15 residues. This chain links TRBV18 with TRBJ1-2, with 8 bases fitting TRBD1. Sequencing input: peripheral blood. The clonotype comes from a woman in her 70s with acute or convalescent COVID-19. CDR3 in DNA: TGTGCCAGCTCACCACCGACAGGGGTGAACTATGGCTACACCTTC. This sequence encodes CASSPPTGVNYGYTF.